The rows below give T cell receptor beta chains drawn from one sample of a study of blood T cell repertoires in COVID-19. Produced via immunoSEQ multiplex PCR; TCRdb's table is partial and in-frame only. The sample holds roughly 190,000 clones, about 80% seen once. Input material: peripheral blood. Receptor source: a man in his 60s with acute or convalescent COVID-19. CDR3s leave out the opening cysteine and the closing phenylalanine or tryptophan. D genes are given only for firm matches.

v_call	d_call	j_call	cdr3_aa
TRBV7-9	TRBD1	TRBJ2-5	ASSPGTGGWETQY
TRBV10-3	TRBD1	TRBJ1-2	AISVKETGHNYGYT
TRBV19	TRBD2	TRBJ2-7	ASGLSAGGPYEQY
TRBV28	TRBD2	TRBJ2-1	ASSLWTSAYNEQF
TRBV4-1	.	TRBJ1-2	ASSQGLVRSNYGYT
TRBV5-1	TRBD2	TRBJ2-3	ASSIGTSDRTDTQY
TRBV4-3	TRBD1	TRBJ1-5	ASSRDRDQPQH
TRBV5-6	.	TRBJ2-1	ASSFPALSPLYNEQF
TRBV9	.	TRBJ2-3	ASSVVPQNTDTQY
TRBV12-3/TRBV12-4	TRBD1	TRBJ1-1	ASGGQGATEAF
TRBV30	TRBD1	TRBJ2-5	AWSVQGRGRETQY
TRBV6-2/TRBV6-3	.	TRBJ2-5	ASSYYSETQY
TRBV13	TRBD2	TRBJ2-7	ASSYWREAYEQY
TRBV5-5	.	TRBJ1-5	ASSLGWDFNQPQH
TRBV3-1/TRBV3-2	.	TRBJ2-5	ASSPRFLETQY
TRBV5-4	.	TRBJ2-2	ASSLDRTGELF
TRBV7-9	TRBD1	TRBJ1-5	ASSTGDRGVEPQH
TRBV15	TRBD2	TRBJ2-2	ATSGAGVDTGELF
TRBV2	TRBD2	TRBJ2-2	ASSERGRAAGELF
TRBV5-5	TRBD1	TRBJ2-7	ASSLDPGQATYEQY
TRBV11-2	.	TRBJ2-5	ASSLGQDETQY
TRBV9	.	TRBJ2-1	ASSVAGESSYNEQF
TRBV27	TRBD1	TRBJ2-7	ASSLGDRDFEQY
TRBV13	.	TRBJ2-7	ASRVLALEQY
TRBV5-1	.	TRBJ1-1	ASSGNPQGRSTEAF
TRBV3-1/TRBV3-2	.	TRBJ2-1	ASSQYTADEQF
TRBV19	TRBD1	TRBJ1-2	ASSEGARGVGYGYT
TRBV5-6	.	TRBJ1-1	ASSLGSGTEAF
TRBV19	.	TRBJ1-2	ASTDRTYGYT
TRBV11-2	TRBD2	TRBJ2-7	ASSPTRGSGRAYEQY
TRBV10-3	.	TRBJ1-3	AISDSENTIY
TRBV5-6	.	TRBJ1-3	ASSFSGNTIY